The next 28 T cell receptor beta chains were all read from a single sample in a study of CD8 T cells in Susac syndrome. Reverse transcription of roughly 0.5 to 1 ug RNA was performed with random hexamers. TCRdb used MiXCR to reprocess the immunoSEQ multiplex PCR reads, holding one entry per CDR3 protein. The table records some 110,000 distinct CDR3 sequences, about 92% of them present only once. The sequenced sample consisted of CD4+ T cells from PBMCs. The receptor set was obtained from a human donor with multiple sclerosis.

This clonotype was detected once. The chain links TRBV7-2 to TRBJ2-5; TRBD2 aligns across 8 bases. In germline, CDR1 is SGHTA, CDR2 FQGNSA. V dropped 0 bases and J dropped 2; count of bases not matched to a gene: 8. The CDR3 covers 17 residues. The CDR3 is CASSLARVAGSQETQYF. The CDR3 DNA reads TGTGCCAGCAGCTTAGCGCGGGTAGCGGGGTCGCAAGAGACCCAGTACTTC.

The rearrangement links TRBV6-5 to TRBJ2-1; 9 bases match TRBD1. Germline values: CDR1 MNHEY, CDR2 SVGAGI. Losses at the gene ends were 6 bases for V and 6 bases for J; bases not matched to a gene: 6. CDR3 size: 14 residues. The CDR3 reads CASSRDRETNEQFF. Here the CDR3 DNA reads TGTGCCAGCAGCCGGGACAGGGAAACCAATGAGCAGTTCTTC.

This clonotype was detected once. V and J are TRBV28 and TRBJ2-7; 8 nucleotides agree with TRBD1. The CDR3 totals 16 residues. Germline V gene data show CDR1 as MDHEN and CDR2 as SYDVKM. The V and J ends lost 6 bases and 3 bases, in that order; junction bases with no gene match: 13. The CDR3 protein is CASSPITGGLNYEQYF. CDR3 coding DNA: TGTGCCAGCAGCCCAATAACAGGGGGTCTAAACTACGAGCAGTACTTC.

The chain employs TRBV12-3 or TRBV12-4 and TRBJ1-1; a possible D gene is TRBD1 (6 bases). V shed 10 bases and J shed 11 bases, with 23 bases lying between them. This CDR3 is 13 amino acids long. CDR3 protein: CATQQSTGMWAFF. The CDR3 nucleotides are TGTGCCACCCAGCAGTCTACAGGGATGTGGGCTTTCTTT.

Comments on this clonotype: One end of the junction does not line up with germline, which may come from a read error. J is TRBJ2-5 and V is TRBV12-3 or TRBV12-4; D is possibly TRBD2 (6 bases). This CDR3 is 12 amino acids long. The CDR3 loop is CASSRGEALRDF. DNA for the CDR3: TGTGCCAGCAGCCGCGGGGAGGCCTTGAGGGACTTC.

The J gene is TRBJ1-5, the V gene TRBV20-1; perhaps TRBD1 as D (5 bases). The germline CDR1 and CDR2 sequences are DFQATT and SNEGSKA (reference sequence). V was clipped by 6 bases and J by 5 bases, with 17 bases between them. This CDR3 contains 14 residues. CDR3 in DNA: TGCAGTGCCCCTCGAGCGGGGGAATATCAGCCCCAGCATTTT. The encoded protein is CSAPRAGEYQPQHF.

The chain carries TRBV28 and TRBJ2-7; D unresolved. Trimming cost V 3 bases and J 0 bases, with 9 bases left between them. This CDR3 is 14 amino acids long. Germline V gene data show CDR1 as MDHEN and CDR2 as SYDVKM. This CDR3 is CASSFRFSSYEQYF. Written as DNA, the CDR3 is TGTGCCAGCAGTTTTCGATTCAGCTCCTACGAGCAGTACTTC.

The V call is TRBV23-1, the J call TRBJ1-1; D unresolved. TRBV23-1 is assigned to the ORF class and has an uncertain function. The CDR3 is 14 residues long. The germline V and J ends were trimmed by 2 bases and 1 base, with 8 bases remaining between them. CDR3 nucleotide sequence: TGCGCCAGCAGTCAAAGGAGACAGAACACTGAAGCTTTCTTT. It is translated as CASSQRRQNTEAFF.

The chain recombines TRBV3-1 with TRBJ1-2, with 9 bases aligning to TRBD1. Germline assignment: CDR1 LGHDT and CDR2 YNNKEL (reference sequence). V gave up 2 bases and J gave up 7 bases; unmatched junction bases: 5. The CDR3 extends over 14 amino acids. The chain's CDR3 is CASSQRRDRVGYTF. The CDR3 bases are TGTGCCAGCAGCCAACGCCGGGACAGGGTTGGCTACACCTTC.

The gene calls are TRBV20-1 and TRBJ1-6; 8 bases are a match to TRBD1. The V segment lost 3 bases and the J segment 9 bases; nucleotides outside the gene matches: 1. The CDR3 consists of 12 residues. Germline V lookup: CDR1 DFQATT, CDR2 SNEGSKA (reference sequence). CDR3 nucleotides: TGCAGTGCTAGTGACAGGGGTTCACCCCTCCACTTT. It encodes CSASDRGSPLHF.

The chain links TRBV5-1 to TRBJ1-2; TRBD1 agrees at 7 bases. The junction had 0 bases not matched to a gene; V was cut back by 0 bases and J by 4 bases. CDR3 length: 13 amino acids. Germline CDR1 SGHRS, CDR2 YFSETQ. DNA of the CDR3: TGCGCCAGCAGCTTGGAGGGGGCCTATGGCTACACCTTC. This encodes CASSLEGAYGYTF.

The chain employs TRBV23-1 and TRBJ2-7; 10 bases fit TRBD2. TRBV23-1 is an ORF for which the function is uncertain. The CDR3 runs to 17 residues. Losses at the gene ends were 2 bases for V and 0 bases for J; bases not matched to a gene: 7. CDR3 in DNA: TGCGCCAGCAGTCAAGGGCTAGCGGGGGCCCTCTCCTACGAGCAGTACTTC. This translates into CASSQGLAGALSYEQYF.

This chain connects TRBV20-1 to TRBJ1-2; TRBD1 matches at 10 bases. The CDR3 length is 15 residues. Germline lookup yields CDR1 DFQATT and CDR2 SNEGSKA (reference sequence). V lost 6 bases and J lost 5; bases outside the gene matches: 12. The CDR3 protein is CSAHPGTGDYYGYTF. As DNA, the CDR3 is TGCAGTGCGCACCCCGGGACAGGGGATTATTATGGCTACACCTTC.

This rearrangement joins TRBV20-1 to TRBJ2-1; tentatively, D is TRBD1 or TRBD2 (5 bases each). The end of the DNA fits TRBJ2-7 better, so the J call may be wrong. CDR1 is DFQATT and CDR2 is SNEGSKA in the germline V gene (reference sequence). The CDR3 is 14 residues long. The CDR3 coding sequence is TGCAGTGCTAGAACCGGGGCAACCGCTTACGAGCAGTACTTC. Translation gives CSARTGATAYEQYF.

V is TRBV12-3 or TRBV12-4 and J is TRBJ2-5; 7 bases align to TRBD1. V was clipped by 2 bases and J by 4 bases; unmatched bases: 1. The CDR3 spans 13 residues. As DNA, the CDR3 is TGTGCCAGCAGTTTAAGGGGGCGAGAGACCCAGTACTTC. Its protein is CASSLRGRETQYF.

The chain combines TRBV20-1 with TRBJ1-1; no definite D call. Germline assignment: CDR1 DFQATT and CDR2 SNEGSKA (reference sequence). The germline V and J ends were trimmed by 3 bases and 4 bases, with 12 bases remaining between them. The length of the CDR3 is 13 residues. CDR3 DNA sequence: TGCAGTGCTAGTCCGGGGTGGCCCACTGAAGCTTTCTTT. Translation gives CSASPGWPTEAFF.

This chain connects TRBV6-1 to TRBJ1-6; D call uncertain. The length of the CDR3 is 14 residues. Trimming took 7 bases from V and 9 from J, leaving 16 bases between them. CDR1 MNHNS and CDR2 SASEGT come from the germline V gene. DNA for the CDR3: TGTGCCAGCACCCCTCGGCATACCGTTTCACCCCTCCACTTT. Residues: CASTPRHTVSPLHF.

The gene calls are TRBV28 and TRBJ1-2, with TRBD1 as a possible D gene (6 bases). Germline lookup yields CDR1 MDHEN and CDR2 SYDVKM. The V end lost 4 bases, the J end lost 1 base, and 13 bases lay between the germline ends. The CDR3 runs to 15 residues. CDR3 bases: TGTGCCAGCAGTTCCCCCCGGGGGCTTAACTATGGCTACACCTTC. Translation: CASSSPRGLNYGYTF.

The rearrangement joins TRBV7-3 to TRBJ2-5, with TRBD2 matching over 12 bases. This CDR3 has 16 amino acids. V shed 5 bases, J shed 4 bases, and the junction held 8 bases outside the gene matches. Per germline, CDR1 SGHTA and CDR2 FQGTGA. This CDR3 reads CASSPRLAGDGETQYF. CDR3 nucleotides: TGTGCCAGCAGCCCCCGACTAGCGGGGGACGGAGAGACCCAGTACTTC. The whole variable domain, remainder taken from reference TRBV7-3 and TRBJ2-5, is GAGVSQTPSNKVTEKGKYVELRCDPISGHTALYWYRQSLGQGPEFLIYFQGTGAADDSGLPNDRFFAVRPEGSVSTLKIQRTERGDSAVYLCASSPRLAGDGETQYFGPGTRLLVL.

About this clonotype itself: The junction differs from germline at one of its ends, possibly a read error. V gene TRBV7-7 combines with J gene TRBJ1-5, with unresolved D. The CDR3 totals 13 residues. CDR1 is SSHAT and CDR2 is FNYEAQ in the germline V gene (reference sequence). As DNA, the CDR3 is TGTGCTAGCAGCTTAGCCGCCAATCAGCCCCAGCATTTT. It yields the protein CASSLAANQPQHF.

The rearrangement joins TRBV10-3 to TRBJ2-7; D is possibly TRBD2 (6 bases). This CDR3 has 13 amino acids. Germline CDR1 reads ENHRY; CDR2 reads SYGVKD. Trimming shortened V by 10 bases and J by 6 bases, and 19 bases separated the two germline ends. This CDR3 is CATHRAGIAEQYF. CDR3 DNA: TGTGCCACCCATCGGGCGGGGATTGCCGAGCAGTACTTC.

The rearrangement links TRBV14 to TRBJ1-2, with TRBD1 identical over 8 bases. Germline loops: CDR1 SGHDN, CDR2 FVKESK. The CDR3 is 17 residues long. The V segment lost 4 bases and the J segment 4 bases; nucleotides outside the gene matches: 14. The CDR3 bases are TGTGCCAGCAGCCCGTATCGTCTGGACAGGGCCTTCTATGGCTACACCTTC. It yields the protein CASSPYRLDRAFYGYTF.

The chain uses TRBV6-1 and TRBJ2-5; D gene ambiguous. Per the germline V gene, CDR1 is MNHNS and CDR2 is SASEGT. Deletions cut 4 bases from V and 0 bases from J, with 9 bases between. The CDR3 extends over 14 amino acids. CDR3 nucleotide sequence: TGTGCCAGCAGTGGGCGACGGGACCAAGAGACCCAGTACTTC. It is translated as CASSGRRDQETQYF.

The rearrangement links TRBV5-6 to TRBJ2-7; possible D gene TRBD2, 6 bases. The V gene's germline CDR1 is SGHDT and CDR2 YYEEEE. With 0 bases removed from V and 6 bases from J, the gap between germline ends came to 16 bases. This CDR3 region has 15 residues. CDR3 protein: CASSLARGIRSEQYF. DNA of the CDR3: TGTGCCAGCAGCTTGGCCCGGGGGATAAGGAGCGAGCAGTACTTC. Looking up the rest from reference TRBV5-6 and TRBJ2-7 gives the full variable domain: DAGVTQSPTHLIKTRGQQVTLRCSPKSGHDTVSWYQQALGQGPQFIFQYYEEEERQRGNFPDRFSGHQFPNYSSELNVNALLLGDSALYLCASSLARGIRSEQYFGPGTRLTVT.

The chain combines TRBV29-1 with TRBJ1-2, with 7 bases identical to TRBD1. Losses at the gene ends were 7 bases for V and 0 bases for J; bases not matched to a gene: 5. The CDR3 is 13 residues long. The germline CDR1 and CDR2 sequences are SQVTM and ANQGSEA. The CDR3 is CSADRDTNYGYTF. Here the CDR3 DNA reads TGCAGCGCTGACAGGGACACTAACTATGGCTACACCTTC.

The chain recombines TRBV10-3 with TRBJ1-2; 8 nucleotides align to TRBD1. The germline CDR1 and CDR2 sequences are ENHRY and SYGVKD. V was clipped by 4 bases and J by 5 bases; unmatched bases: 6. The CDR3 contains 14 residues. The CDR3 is CAISVGTGDYGYTF. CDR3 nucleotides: TGTGCCATCAGTGTGGGGACAGGAGATTATGGCTACACCTTC.

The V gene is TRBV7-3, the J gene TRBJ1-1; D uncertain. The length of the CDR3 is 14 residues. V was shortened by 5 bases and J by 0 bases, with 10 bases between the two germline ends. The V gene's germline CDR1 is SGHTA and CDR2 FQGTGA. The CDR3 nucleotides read TGTGCCAGCAGCCTCAAGGCCATGAACACTGAAGCTTTCTTT. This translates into CASSLKAMNTEAFF.

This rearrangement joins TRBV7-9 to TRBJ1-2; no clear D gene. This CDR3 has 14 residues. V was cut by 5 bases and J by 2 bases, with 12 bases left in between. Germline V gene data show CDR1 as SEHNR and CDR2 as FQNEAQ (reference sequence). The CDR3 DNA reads TGTGCCAGCAGCCCTGGTAAAGGGAACTATGGCTACACCTTC. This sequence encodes CASSPGKGNYGYTF.